A single sample is the source of the 8 T cell receptor beta chains below, sequenced in a study of identical twins. Each CDR3 protein gets one entry after TCRdb re-called the 5' RACE reads with MiXCR. The sample lists 450,000 or so distinct CDR3 sequences, 20% to 25% occurring once. Another study also made use of these data, one on T cells expressing NK-cell markers.

What was sequenced was CD4+ T cells sorted from blood. Receptor source: a woman younger than 35 in good health.

This chain uses TRBV10-3 with TRBJ2-1; 8 positions agree with TRBD2. This CDR3 spans 17 amino acids. With V trimmed by 3 bases and J by 3 bases, 10 bases remained unmatched. The V gene's germline CDR1 is ENHRY and CDR2 SYGVKD. The CDR3 here is CAISEKGLAGLYNEQFF. In DNA form, the CDR3 reads TGTGCCATCAGTGAAAAAGGGCTAGCGGGTCTCTACAATGAGCAGTTCTTC.

The chain couples TRBV24-1 to TRBJ2-1; 9 nucleotides match TRBD2. J was trimmed by 7 bases and V by 3 bases; bases with no gene match: 0. CDR1 KGHDR and CDR2 SFDVKD come from the germline V gene. CDR3 length equals 13 residues. The CDR3 nucleotides are TGTGCCACCAGTGATAGCGGGAGGAATGAGCAGTTCTTC. Translated: CATSDSGRNEQFF.

A few counts support this clonotype. The rearrangement uses TRBV29-1 and TRBJ2-1; 9 bases agree with TRBD1. Unmatched junction bases numbered 4, after V lost 6 bases and J lost 4 bases. This CDR3 is built from 13 residues. Germline loops: CDR1 SQVTM, CDR2 ANQGSEA. The CDR3 sequence: CSVWTGEYNEQFF. The CDR3, as DNA: TGCAGCGTATGGACAGGGGAGTACAATGAGCAGTTCTTC.

This clonotype was seen only a few times. This chain joins TRBV29-1 and TRBJ1-1; D might be TRBD1 (5 bases). This CDR3 spans 12 amino acids. The germline V and J ends were trimmed by 7 bases and 0 bases, with 9 bases remaining between them. The germline V gene encodes CDR1 SQVTM and CDR2 ANQGSEA. The CDR3 sequence: CSASTVNTEAFF. The CDR3 DNA reads TGCAGCGCCTCGACAGTGAACACTGAAGCTTTCTTT.

The chain employs TRBV20-1 and TRBJ1-1; maybe TRBD1 (5 bases). The V gene lost 1 base and the J gene lost 3 bases, with 15 bases spanning the gap. CDR1 is DFQATT and CDR2 is SNEGSKA in the germline V gene (reference sequence). This CDR3 has 15 amino acids. This CDR3 reads CSARVPGTVHTEAFF. The CDR3 DNA is TGCAGTGCTAGAGTTCCGGGGACGGTGCACACTGAAGCTTTCTTT.

The chain links TRBV2 to TRBJ2-2; unclear D gene. The CDR3 extends over 14 amino acids. V was cut by 4 bases and J by 0 bases, with 6 bases left in between. Germline V gene data show CDR1 as SNHLY and CDR2 as FYNNEI. The CDR3 region has the DNA TGTGCCAGCAGTGCCCTTACGAACACCGGGGAGCTGTTTTTT. Amino acids: CASSALTNTGELFF. Full variable domain (remainder filled in from reference TRBV2 and TRBJ2-2): EPEVTQTPSHQVTQMGQEVILRCVPISNHLYFYWYRQILGQKVEFLVSFYNNEISEKSEIFDDQFSVERPDGSNFTLKIRSTKLEDSAMYFCASSALTNTGELFFGEGSRLTVL.

In its sample, this clonotype was seen a few times. The rearrangement joins TRBV12-3 or TRBV12-4 to TRBJ1-1; tentative D call: TRBD1 (6 bases). The CDR3 runs to 14 residues. V was shortened by 6 bases and J by 3 bases, with 14 bases between the two germline ends. The CDR3 sequence: CASSLIRTDTEAFF. The CDR3 DNA is TGTGCCAGCAGCCTAATTAGGACAGACACTGAAGCTTTCTTT.

This clonotype came up a few times. The chain uses TRBV10-3 and TRBJ2-1; D call uncertain. Germline assignment: CDR1 ENHRY and CDR2 SYGVKD. V gave up 6 bases and J gave up 6 bases, with 15 bases separating them. The CDR3 runs to 14 residues. The CDR3 region has the DNA TGTGCCATCAGGCCGGCTACGACGGGCAATGAGCAGTTCTTC. Its protein product is CAIRPATTGNEQFF.